One sample yielded the 17 T cell receptor beta chains listed below, sequenced in a study of beta chain features in type 1 diabetes. General study results and limits: Shortening that was moderate but significant affected the TCRB CDR3s of Type 1 diabetes patients in all four CD4+ subsets.

cDNA synthesis used the whole RNA isolate, giving expressed TCRB sequences. Assay used: immunoSEQ multiplex PCR; TCRdb lists only in-frame clones, some missing. Of some 250,000 clones listed, roughly a tenth are singletons. These receptors have no identified antigens. Sequences were obtained from naive CD4+ T cells from blood. These receptors all stem from a man younger than 45 with type 1 diabetes.

The V gene is TRBV7-9, the J gene TRBJ1-2; D gene unclear. This CDR3 is built from 13 residues. Between the trimmed V and J ends, which lost 5 bases and 8 bases, there was a span of 15 bases. Germline V gene data show CDR1 as SEHNR and CDR2 as FQNEAQ (reference sequence). Here the CDR3 reads CASSLGRELGYTF. The CDR3 nucleotides read TGTGCCAGCAGCCTGGGGAGGGAATTGGGCTACACCTTC.

This clone came up a few times. The chain couples TRBV11-2 to TRBJ1-1, with D possibly matching TRBD1 (6 bases). Germline V lookup: CDR1 SGHAT, CDR2 FQNNGV. V lost 1 base and J 6 bases, leaving 18 bases between the germline ends. The CDR3 sequence is 16 residues long. CDR3 region: CASSLAEQGGGAEAFF. The CDR3 DNA is TGTGCCAGCAGCTTAGCCGAACAGGGCGGTGGGGCTGAAGCTTTCTTT.

This clone was seen more than once but under ten times. V usage is TRBV11-1 and J usage is TRBJ2-4; TRBD1 might be the D (5 bases). CDR3 length: 14 residues. With 2 bases removed from V and 0 bases from J, the gap between germline ends came to 5 bases. Germline V gives CDR1 SGHAT, CDR2 FQDESV (reference sequence). The CDR3 reads CASSLRGAKNIQYF. In nucleotides, the CDR3 is TGTGCCAGCAGCTTAAGGGGAGCCAAAAACATTCAGTACTTC.

This clone has more than one count but fewer than ten. The chain recombines TRBV5-1 with TRBJ2-2; D is unclear. Looked up from germline, CDR1 is SGHRS and CDR2 is YFSETQ. This CDR3 comprises 15 residues. V dropped 3 bases and J dropped 0 bases, with 9 bases sitting between them. The CDR3 sequence: CASSSFTANTGELFF. In nucleotides, the CDR3 is TGCGCCAGCAGCTCGTTCACAGCGAACACCGGGGAGCTGTTTTTT.

Comment on this clone: Distinct nucleotide sequences in the sample also encode this CDR3. The CDR3 region has the DNA TGCAGCGTGGGACAGGGCGGCAATCAGCCCCAGCATTTT. Its translation is CSVGQGGNQPQHF. The chain employs TRBV29-1 and TRBJ1-5, with 9 nucleotides matching TRBD1. The CDR3 is 13 residues long. V lost 6 bases and J lost 2; bases outside the gene matches: 2. Germline V gene data show CDR1 as SQVTM and CDR2 as ANQGSEA.

The chain couples TRBV7-9 to TRBJ2-1; D not certain. Germline CDR1 reads SEHNR; CDR2 reads FQNEAQ (reference sequence). V lost 3 bases to trimming and J lost 7 bases, with 13 bases between them. The CDR3 extends over 14 amino acids. The CDR3 reads CASSFGHTTNEQFF. CDR3 DNA sequence: TGTGCCAGCAGCTTTGGCCATACTACAAATGAGCAGTTCTTC.

The chain employs TRBV5-4 and TRBJ2-3, with 9 bases matching TRBD1. J lost 3 bases, V lost 3 bases, and 8 bases had no gene match. The CDR3 spans 16 residues. The germline V gene encodes CDR1 SGHNT and CDR2 YYREEE (reference sequence). For the CDR3, the DNA is TGTGCCAGCAGCTGGCCAGGACAGGGGAGTACAGATACGCAGTATTTT. Encoded protein: CASSWPGQGSTDTQYF.

The chain combines TRBV4-1 with TRBJ2-5; the D gene is possibly TRBD1 (5 bases). The length of the CDR3 is 14 residues. Per the germline V gene, CDR1 is MGHRA and CDR2 is YSYEKL. Trimming took off 2 bases at V and 6 bases at J, with 13 bases between the two ends. The CDR3 here is CASSQRGNGQTQYF. The CDR3 DNA follows: TGCGCCAGCAGCCAAAGGGGCAACGGACAGACCCAGTACTTC.

This clone has only a few counts. The chain is built from TRBV7-9 and TRBJ1-2; D uncertain. Trimming took off 1 base at V and 4 bases at J, with 7 bases between the two ends. The germline V gene has CDR1 SEHNR and CDR2 FQNEAQ (reference sequence). The CDR3 is made up of 13 amino acids. The CDR3 spells CASSLDGAYGYTF. In nucleotides, the CDR3 is TGTGCCAGCAGCTTAGACGGAGCCTATGGCTACACCTTC.

This clone came up a few times. The genes are TRBV25-1 and TRBJ1-4, with D possibly TRBD1 on 5 matching bases. With 3 bases removed from V and 4 bases from J, the gap between germline ends came to 15 bases. Germline V gene sequence: CDR1 MGHDK, CDR2 SYGVNS. This CDR3 contains 16 residues. CDR3 DNA: TGTGCCAGCAGTGATGGGGCCGCCGTGGGTAATGAAAAACTGTTTTTT. Its translation: CASSDGAAVGNEKLFF.

The rearrangement uses TRBV7-2 and TRBJ2-4; D possibly corresponds to TRBD2 (5 bases). Between the trimmed V and J ends, which lost 1 base and 7 bases, there was a span of 8 bases. The V gene's germline CDR1 is SGHTA and CDR2 FQGNSA. The CDR3 runs 13 residues. CDR3 in amino acids: CASSLVAGNIQYF. The CDR3 DNA reads as TGTGCCAGCAGCTTAGTGGCGGGCAACATTCAGTACTTC.

This clone has only a few counts. The rearrangement uses TRBV7-2 and TRBJ2-1, with D possibly matching TRBD2 (7 bases). Deletions cut 6 bases from V and 10 bases from J, with 19 bases between. The germline CDR1 and CDR2 sequences are SGHTA and FQGNSA. This CDR3 has 14 residues. The CDR3 DNA is TGTGCCAGCAGAGGGGGGGCTAGCCCCACCGAGCAGTTCTTC. It encodes CASRGGASPTEQFF.

The J gene is TRBJ1-6, the V gene TRBV14, with D unresolved. Trimming stripped 4 bases from V and 6 bases from J, with 10 bases between. The CDR3 is 14 residues long. Germline V gene sequence: CDR1 SGHDN, CDR2 FVKESK. In DNA, the CDR3 is TGTGCCAGCAGCCCTCTTACGGGTAATTCACCCCTCCACTTT. Translated, it gives CASSPLTGNSPLHF.

The chain links TRBV9 to TRBJ2-2; tentative D call: TRBD2 (6 bases). The V gene's germline CDR1 is SGDLS and CDR2 YYNGEE. Trimming cost V 0 bases and J 7 bases, with 19 bases left between them. CDR3 size: 17 residues. CDR3 in DNA: TGTGCCAGCAGCGTAGCTCCCCACACCAGGAGGGGCGGGGAGCTGTTTTTT. It translates to CASSVAPHTRRGGELFF.

This clone was observed a few times. The genes are TRBV18 and TRBJ2-1; D call uncertain. The CDR3 has 14 residues. Per the germline V gene, CDR1 is KGHSH and CDR2 is LQKENI. Trimming cost V 4 bases and J 4 bases, with 11 bases left between them. CDR3 bases: TGTGCCAGCTCACTAAGCGTACCGTACAATGAGCAGTTCTTC. The encoded protein is CASSLSVPYNEQFF.

The sample holds a few counts of this clone. As DNA, the CDR3 is TGTGCCAGCAGGCTACCTCTAGCGGGGGAAGAGACCCAGTACTTC. The encoded protein is CASRLPLAGEETQYF. The chain carries TRBV6-6 and TRBJ2-5; 10 bases fit TRBD2. Trimming removed 6 bases from V and 3 bases from J; junction bases left unmatched: 7. Germline V gives CDR1 MNHNY, CDR2 SVGAGI (reference sequence). This CDR3 is built from 15 residues.

In this sample, this clone turned up a few times. The V and J genes are TRBV6-6 and TRBJ2-2, with a tentative D call TRBD2 (6 bases). Between the trimmed V and J ends, which lost 7 bases and 7 bases, there was a span of 10 bases. The CDR3 consists of 12 residues. Per the germline V gene, CDR1 is MNHNY and CDR2 is SVGAGI (reference sequence). CDR3 sequence: CASTPRDGELFF. In nucleotides, the CDR3 is TGTGCCAGCACCCCGCGGGACGGGGAGCTGTTTTTT.